This TCR beta chain was obtained from a study of blood T cells in healthy people across ages. General observations from the study: Whereas aged donors had fewer naive CD4+ cells, long-lived donors had more of them and higher diversity.

Investigators took roughly 9.5 milliliters of peripheral blood from every donor. V lost 4 bases and J lost 6, with 14 bases in between. This CDR3 region has 13 residues. Germline-derived CDR1 and CDR2 are SGHRS and YFSETQ. This clonotype was picked up a small number of times. The antigen remains unidentified. The use of a sample-barcoded 5' primer and a J-beta primer mix characterized a second PCR of 7 to 11 cycles. TCRdb passed the 5' RACE reads through MiXCR, listing each CDR3 protein once. Of about 1.4 million distinct CDR3 sequences in the sample, around 55% were seen once. The chain employs TRBV5-1 and TRBJ2-7, with TRBD1 as a possible D gene (6 bases). The sequenced sample was blood. The TCR sequence derives from a man between 18 and 29 years old in good health. The CDR3 nucleotides are TGCGCCAGCAGCATGAACAGGGAACTCGAGCAGTACTTC. Protein sequence: CASSMNRELEQYF.